The rows below give T cell receptor beta chains drawn from one sample of a study of blood T cell repertoires in COVID-19. Data came from immunoSEQ multiplex PCR; TCRdb stores just in-frame clones and leaves some out. The data show 650,000 to 800,000 clones, 70% to 90% seen once. The sequencing sample was made of peripheral blood. The receptors come from a woman under 30 with acute or convalescent COVID-19. The CDR3 runs from the conserved cysteine through the conserved F or W. A D gene is named only where the DNA matches it firmly. The size of a clone is reported for some rows only, either as once, few or many, or as a class for expanded clones.

d_gene,abundance,j_gene,v_gene,CDR3nt,CDR3aa
-,few,TRBJ2-2,TRBV5-1,TGCGCCAGCAGCCATGGGACACTTACGAACACCGGGGAGCTGTTTTTT,CASSHGTLTNTGELFF
-,-,TRBJ1-5,TRBV5-8,TGTGCCAGCAGCTTGGGGGCAGGGCTTAATCAGCCCCAGCATTTT,CASSLGAGLNQPQHF
TRBD2,-,TRBJ2-1,TRBV4-2,TGTGCCAGCAGCACGAAAGTGCGGGGGGGCCACAATGAGCAGTTCTTC,CASSTKVRGGHNEQFF
-,-,TRBJ2-1,TRBV5-6,TGTGCCAGCAGCTTCCGGGAGAGAAACTACAATGAGCAGTTCTTC,CASSFRERNYNEQFF
TRBD1,-,TRBJ1-1,TRBV30,TGTGCCTGGGCCGCCCAGGGGGGCACTGAAGCTTTCTTT,CAWAAQGGTEAFF
TRBD1,-,TRBJ1-2,TRBV14,TGTGCCAGCAGCCATACCGGACAGGGCTATGGCTACACCTTC,CASSHTGQGYGYTF
TRBD1,-,TRBJ1-2,TRBV3-1/TRBV3-2,TGTGCCAGCAGCCCGTGGGGACAGGGGTATGGCTACACCTTC,CASSPWGQGYGYTF
-,-,TRBJ1-2,TRBV30,TGTGCCTGGAGATTTGGCAGGTCCCCGAATGCGGGTGGCTACACCTTC,CAWRFGRSPNAGGYTF
-,-,TRBJ1-5,TRBV19,TGTGCCAGTAGGGACAGAGAATATAGCAATCAGCCCCAGCATTTT,CASRDREYSNQPQHF
TRBD2,once,TRBJ2-7,TRBV27,TGTGCCTCCACCGGGGAGCTCGGACTAGCGGGGGGCGAGCAGTACTTC,CASTGELGLAGGEQYF
-,-,TRBJ1-1,TRBV5-1,TGCGCCAGCAGCTATGGACACGTAACAATGAACACTGAAGCTTTCTTT,CASSYGHVTMNTEAFF
TRBD1,-,TRBJ1-6,TRBV11-3,TGTGCCAGCAGCATGTCGGGACAGAGGCTCACCCTCCACTTT,CASSMSGQRLTLHF
-,-,TRBJ1-2,TRBV6-2/TRBV6-3,TGTGCCAGCAGTCACCCCACTCAATGGGGCTACACCTTC,CASSHPTQWGYTF
-,-,TRBJ1-2,TRBV25-1,TGTGCCAGCCTACTGGGCAGGGGTCCTTTCCGTGAAGGCTACACCTTC,CASLLGRGPFREGYTF
-,-,TRBJ1-3,TRBV18,TGTGCCAGCTCACCAGAGTTTTCTGGAAACACCATATATTTT,CASSPEFSGNTIYF
-,once,TRBJ2-7,TRBV11-2,TGTGCCAGCAGCTTAATTGGCGGCCCCTACGAGCAGTACTTC,CASSLIGGPYEQYF
-,-,TRBJ1-2,TRBV5-1,TGCGCCAGCAGCTTAGACAACTTGGGTGGCTACACCTTC,CASSLDNLGGYTF
TRBD2,-,TRBJ2-7,TRBV28,TGTGCCAGCAGAATCAGCGGGGGTACCTACGAGCAGTACTTC,CASRISGGTYEQYF
TRBD1,-,TRBJ1-4,TRBV6-5,TGTGCCAGCAGCCTACAGGGGGCTGGGGAAAAACTGTTTTTT,CASSLQGAGEKLFF
-,-,TRBJ1-3,TRBV10-3,TGTGCCATCAGTGAGTCGAGGGGACATCCCTCTGGAAACACCATATATTTT,CAISESRGHPSGNTIYF
-,-,TRBJ2-6,TRBV7-3,TGTGCCAGCAGCCCCAGTCTCTCTGGGGCCAACGTCCTGACTTTC,CASSPSLSGANVLTF
TRBD1,few,TRBJ2-2,TRBV2,TGTGCCAGCTCTGAACAGGGGTACGGGGAGCTGTTTTTT,CASSEQGYGELFF
-,-,TRBJ1-4,TRBV6-5,TGTGCCAGCAGCCCGGGGGGGGTTCATGAAAAACTGTTTTTT,CASSPGGVHEKLFF
TRBD1,once,TRBJ2-2,TRBV30,TGTGCCTGGAGTGTCGCTTCGACAGGGGTCACCGGGGAGCTGTTTTTT,CAWSVASTGVTGELFF
-,-,TRBJ1-3,TRBV11-3,TGTGCCAGCAGCTCGAACACAGACACCTCTGGAAACACCATATATTTT,CASSSNTDTSGNTIYF
-,-,TRBJ1-4,TRBV6-5,TGTGCCAGCAGTTACACCCAGTTTAATGAAAAACTGTTTTTT,CASSYTQFNEKLFF
-,once,TRBJ2-1,TRBV13,TGTGCCAGCAGCTCGTTTAGCTGGACCTACAATGAGCAGTTCTTC,CASSSFSWTYNEQFF